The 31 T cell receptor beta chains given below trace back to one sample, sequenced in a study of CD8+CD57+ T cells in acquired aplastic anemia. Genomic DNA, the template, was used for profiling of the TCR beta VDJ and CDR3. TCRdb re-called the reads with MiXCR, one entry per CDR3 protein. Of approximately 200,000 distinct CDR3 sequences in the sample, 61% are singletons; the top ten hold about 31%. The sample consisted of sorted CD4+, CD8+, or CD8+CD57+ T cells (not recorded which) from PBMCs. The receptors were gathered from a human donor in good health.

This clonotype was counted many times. In DNA, the CDR3 is TGTGCCAGCAGCAAAACTAGCGGGAGCGACGAGCAGTACTTC. Its protein product is CASSKTSGSDEQYF. The chain couples TRBV7-3 to TRBJ2-7; TRBD2 agrees at 11 bases. Germline V lookup: CDR1 SGHTA, CDR2 FQGTGA. V shed 5 bases and J 5 bases; nucleotides not matched to a gene: 5. This CDR3 contains 14 residues.

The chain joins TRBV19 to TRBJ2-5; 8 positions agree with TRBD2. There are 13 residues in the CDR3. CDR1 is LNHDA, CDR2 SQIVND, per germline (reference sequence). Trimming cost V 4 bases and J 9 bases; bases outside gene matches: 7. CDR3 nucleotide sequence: TGTGCCAGTAGTACCACAGCGGGAGAATCCCAGTACTTC. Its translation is CASSTTAGESQYF.

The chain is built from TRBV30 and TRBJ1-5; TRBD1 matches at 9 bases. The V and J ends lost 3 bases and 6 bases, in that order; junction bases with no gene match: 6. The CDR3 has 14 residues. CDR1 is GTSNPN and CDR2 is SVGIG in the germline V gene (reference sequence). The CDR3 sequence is CAWSWGQGAQPQHF. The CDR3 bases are TGTGCCTGGAGCTGGGGACAGGGCGCTCAGCCCCAGCATTTT. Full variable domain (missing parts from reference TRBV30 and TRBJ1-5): SQTIHQWPATLVQPVGSPLSLECTVEGTSNPNLYWYRQAAGRGLQLLFYSVGIGQISSEVPQNLSASRPQDRQFILSSKKLLLSDSGFYLCAWSWGQGAQPQHFGDGTRLSIL.

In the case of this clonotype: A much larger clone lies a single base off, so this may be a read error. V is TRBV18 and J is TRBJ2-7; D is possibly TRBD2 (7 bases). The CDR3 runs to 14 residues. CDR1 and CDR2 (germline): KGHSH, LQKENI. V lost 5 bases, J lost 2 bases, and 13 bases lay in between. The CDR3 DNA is TGTGCCAGCTCAGCGGGGGCGGGGGCCTACGAGCAGTACTTC. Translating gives CASSAGAGAYEQYF.

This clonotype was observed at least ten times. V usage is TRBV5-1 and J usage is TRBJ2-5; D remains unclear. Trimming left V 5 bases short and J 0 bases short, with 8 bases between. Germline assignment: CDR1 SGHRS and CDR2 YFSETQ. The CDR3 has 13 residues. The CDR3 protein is CASRPENQETQYF. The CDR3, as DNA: TGCGCCAGCAGACCGGAAAACCAAGAGACCCAGTACTTC.

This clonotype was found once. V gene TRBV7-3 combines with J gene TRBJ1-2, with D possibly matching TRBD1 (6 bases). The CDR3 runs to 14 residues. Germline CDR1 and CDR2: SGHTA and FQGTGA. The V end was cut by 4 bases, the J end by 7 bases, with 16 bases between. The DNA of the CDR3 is TGTGCCAGCAGCTCGACCGGGGGGGCAGCTGGCTACACCTTC. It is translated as CASSSTGGAAGYTF. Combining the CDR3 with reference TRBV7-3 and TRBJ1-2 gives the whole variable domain GAGVSQTPSNKVTEKGKYVELRCDPISGHTALYWYRQSLGQGPEFLIYFQGTGAADDSGLPNDRFFAVRPEGSVSTLKIQRTERGDSAVYLCASSSTGGAAGYTFGSGTRLTVV.

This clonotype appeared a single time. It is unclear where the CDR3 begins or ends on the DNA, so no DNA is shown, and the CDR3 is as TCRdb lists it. The CDR3 protein is CSTGEVSDTQYFGPGTRLTF. This chain uses TRBV20-1 with TRBJ2-6; whether TRBD1, the table's D call, matches the DNA was not checked. Germline V gene sequence: CDR1 DFQATT, CDR2 SNEGSKA (reference sequence). Both ends counted, the CDR3 spans 20 residues.

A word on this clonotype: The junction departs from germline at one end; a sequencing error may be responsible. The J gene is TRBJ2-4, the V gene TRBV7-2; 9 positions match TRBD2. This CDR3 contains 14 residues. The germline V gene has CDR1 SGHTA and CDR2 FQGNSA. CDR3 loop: CASSQDRLAGIQYF. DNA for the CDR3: TGCGCCAGCAGCCAAGATAGGCTAGCGGGGATTCAGTACTTC. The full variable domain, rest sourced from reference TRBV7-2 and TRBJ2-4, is GAGVSQSPSNKVTEKGKDVELRCDPISGHTALYWYRQSLGQGLEFLIYFQGNSAPDKSGLPSDRFSAERTGGSVSTLTIQRTQQEDSAVYLCASSQDRLAGIQYFGAGTRLSVL.

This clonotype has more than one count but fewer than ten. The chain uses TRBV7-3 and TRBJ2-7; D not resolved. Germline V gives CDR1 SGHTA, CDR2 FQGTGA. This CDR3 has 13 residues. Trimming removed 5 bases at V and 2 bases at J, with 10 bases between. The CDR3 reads CASSGRSTYEQYF. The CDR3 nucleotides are TGTGCCAGCAGCGGGCGGTCGACCTACGAGCAGTACTTC.

The CDR3 here is CATSSRTASGEQYF. CDR3 in DNA: TGTGCCACCAGCAGCCGGACAGCCTCCGGGGAGCAGTACTTC. V gene TRBV24-1 combines with J gene TRBJ2-7, with a weak D call TRBD1 (6 bases). The germline CDR1 and CDR2 sequences are KGHDR and SFDVKD. V was clipped by 7 bases and J by 7 bases, with 19 bases between them. CDR3 size: 14 residues.

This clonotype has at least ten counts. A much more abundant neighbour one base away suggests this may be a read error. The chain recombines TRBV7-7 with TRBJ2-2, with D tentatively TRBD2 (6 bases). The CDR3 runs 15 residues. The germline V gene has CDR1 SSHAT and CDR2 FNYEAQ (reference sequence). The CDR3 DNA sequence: TGTGCCAGCAGCTTCAAGAACGCGAACACCGGGGGGCTGTTTTTT. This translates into CASSFKNANTGGLFF. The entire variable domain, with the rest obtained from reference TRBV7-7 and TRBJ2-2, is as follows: GAGVSQSPRYKVTKRGQDVTLRCDPISSHATLYWYQQALGQGPEFLTYFNYEAQPDKSGLPSDRFSAERPEGSISTLTIQRTEQRDSAMYRCASSFKNANTGGLFFGEGSRLTVL.

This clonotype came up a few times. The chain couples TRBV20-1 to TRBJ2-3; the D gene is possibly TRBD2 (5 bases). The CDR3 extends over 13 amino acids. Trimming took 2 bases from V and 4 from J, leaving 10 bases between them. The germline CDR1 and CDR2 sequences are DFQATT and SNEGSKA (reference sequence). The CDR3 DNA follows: TGCAGTGCTAGACGCCTAGCTCCAGATACGCAGTATTTT. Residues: CSARRLAPDTQYF.

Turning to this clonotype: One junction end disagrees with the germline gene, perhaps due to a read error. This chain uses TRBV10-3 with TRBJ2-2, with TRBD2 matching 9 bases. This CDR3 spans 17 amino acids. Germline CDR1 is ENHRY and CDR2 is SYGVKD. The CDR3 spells CAISDPGLREGSRELLF. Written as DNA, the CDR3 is TGTGCCATCAGTGACCCTGGGTTGCGGGAGGGCTCTCGGGAGCTGCTTTTT.

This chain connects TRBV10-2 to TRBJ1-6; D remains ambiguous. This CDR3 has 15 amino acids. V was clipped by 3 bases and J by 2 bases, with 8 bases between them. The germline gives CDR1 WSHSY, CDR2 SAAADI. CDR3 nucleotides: TGCGCCAGCAGTGAAGGGCAGACCTATAATTCACCCCTCCACTTT. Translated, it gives CASSEGQTYNSPLHF.

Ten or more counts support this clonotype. In DNA form, the CDR3 reads TGCAGTGCTAGAGATGGGGACCTCTCACCCCTCCACTTT. As protein: CSARDGDLSPLHF. J is TRBJ1-6 and V is TRBV20-1, with D tentatively TRBD1 (5 bases). V was clipped by 0 bases and J by 10 bases, with 10 bases between them. The CDR3 spans 13 residues. The germline V gene has CDR1 DFQATT and CDR2 SNEGSKA (reference sequence).

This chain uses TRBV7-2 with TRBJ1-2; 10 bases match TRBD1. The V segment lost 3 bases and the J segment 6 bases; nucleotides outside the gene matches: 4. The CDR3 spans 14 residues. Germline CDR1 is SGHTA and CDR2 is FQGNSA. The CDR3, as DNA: TGTGCCAGCAGCTTCGGGGGGACAGGGGATGGCTACACCTTC. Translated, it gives CASSFGGTGDGYTF.

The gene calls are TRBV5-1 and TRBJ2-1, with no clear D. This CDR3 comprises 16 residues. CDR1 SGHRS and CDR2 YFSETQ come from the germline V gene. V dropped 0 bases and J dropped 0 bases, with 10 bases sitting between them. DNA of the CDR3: TGCGCCAGCAGCTTGGATGGAGACGGCTCCTACAATGAGCAGTTCTTC. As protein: CASSLDGDGSYNEQFF.

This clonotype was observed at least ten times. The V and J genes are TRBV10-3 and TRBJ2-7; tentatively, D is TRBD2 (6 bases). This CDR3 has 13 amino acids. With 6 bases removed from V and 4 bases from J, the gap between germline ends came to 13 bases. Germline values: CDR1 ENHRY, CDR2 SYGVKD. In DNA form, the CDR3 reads TGTGCCATCAGCGCGGGGTCCCTTTACGAGCAGTACTTC. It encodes CAISAGSLYEQYF.

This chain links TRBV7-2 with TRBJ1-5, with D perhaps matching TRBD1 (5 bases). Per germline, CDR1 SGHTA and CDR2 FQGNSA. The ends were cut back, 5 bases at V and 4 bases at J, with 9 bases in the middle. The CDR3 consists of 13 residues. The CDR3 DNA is TGTGCCAGCAGCGGGACCGCGAATCAGCCCCAGCATTTT. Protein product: CASSGTANQPQHF.

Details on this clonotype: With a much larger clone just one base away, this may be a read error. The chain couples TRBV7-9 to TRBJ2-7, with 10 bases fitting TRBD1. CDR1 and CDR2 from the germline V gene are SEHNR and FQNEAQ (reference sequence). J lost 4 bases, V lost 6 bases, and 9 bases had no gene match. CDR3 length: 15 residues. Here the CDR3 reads CASSISGTGAYEQYF. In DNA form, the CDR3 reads TGTGCCAGCAGTATTTCCGGGACAGGGGCGTACGAGCAGTACTTC.

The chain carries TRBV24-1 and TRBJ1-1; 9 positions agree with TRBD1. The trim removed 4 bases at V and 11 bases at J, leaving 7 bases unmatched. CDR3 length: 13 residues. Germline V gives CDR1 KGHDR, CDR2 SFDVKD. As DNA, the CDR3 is TGTGCCACCAGTGAGTCACAGGGGGCGCCCGCTTTCTTT. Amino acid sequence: CATSESQGAPAFF.

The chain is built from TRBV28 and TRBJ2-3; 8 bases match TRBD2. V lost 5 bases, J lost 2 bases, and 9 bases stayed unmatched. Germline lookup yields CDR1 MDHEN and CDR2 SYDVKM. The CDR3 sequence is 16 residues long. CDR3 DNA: TGTGCCAGCAGTCCTGGGTTAGCGGGACTCACAGATACGCAGTATTTT. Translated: CASSPGLAGLTDTQYF.

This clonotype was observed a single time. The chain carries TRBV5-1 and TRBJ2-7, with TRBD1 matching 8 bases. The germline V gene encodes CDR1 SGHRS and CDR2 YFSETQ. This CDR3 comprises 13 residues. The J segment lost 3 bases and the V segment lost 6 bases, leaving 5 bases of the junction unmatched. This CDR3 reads CASTTGTGYEQYF. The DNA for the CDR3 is TGCGCCAGCACCACCGGGACAGGCTACGAGCAGTACTTC. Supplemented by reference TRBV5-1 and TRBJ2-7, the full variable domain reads KAGVTQTPRYLIKTRGQQVTLSCSPISGHRSVSWYQQTPGQGLQFLFEYFSETQRNKGNFPGRFSGRQFSNSRSEMNVSTLELGDSALYLCASTTGTGYEQYFGPGTRLTVT.

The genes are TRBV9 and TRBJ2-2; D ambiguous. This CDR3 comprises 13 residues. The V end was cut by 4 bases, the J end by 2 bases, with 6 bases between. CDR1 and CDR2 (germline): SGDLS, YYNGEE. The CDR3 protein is CASSSLNTGELFF. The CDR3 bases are TGTGCCAGCAGCAGTCTCAACACCGGGGAGCTGTTTTTT.

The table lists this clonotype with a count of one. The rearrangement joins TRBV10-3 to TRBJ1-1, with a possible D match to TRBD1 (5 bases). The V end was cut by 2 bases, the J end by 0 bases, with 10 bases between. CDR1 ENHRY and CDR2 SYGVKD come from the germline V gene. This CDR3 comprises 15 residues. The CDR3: CAISETDRMNTEAFF. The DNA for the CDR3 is TGTGCCATCAGTGAGACCGACAGAATGAACACTGAAGCTTTCTTT.

The CDR3 reads CASSQGLSHVQFF. CDR3 sequence (DNA): TGTGCCAGCAGCCAGGGACTATCCCACGTACAGTTCTTC. V and J are TRBV3-1 and TRBJ2-1; TRBD2 matches 7 bases. The germline V gene encodes CDR1 LGHDT and CDR2 YNNKEL (reference sequence). The CDR3 contains 13 residues. V gave up 3 bases and J gave up 13 bases; unmatched junction bases: 9.

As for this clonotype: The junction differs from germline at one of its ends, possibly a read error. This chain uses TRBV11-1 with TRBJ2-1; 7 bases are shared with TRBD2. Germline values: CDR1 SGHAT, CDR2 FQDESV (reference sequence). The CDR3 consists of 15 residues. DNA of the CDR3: TGTGTCAGCAGTTCGGAGACTAGCACCTACAATGAGCAGTTCTTC. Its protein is CVSSSETSTYNEQFF.

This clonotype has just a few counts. CDR3 sequence reads: CAISESQGPYGETQYF. The CDR3 bases are TGTGCCATCAGTGAGAGCCAGGGGCCCTACGGGGAGACCCAGTACTTC. The chain couples TRBV10-3 to TRBJ2-5, with a tentative D call TRBD1 (6 bases). Germline V gene data show CDR1 as ENHRY and CDR2 as SYGVKD. V shed 2 bases and J shed 5 bases, with 18 bases lying between them. The CDR3 consists of 16 residues.

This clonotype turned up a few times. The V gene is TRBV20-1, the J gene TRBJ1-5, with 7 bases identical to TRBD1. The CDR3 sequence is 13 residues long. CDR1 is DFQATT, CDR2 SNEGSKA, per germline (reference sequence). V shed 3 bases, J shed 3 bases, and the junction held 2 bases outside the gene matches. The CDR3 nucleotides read TGCAGTGCTAGCGGGACAGTCAATCAGCCCCAGCATTTT. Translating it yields CSASGTVNQPQHF.

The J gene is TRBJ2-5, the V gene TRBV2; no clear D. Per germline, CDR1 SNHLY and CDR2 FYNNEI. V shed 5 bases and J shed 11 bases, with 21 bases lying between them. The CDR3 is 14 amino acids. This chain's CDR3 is CASSLTTVTYGQYF. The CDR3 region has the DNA TGTGCCAGCAGTTTAACTACAGTAACCTACGGGCAGTACTTC.

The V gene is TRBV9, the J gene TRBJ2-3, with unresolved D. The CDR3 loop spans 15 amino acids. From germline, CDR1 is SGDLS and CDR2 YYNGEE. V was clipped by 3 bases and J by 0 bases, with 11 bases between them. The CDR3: CASSASSTSTDTQYF. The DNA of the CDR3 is TGTGCCAGCAGCGCCTCATCGACTAGCACAGATACGCAGTATTTT.